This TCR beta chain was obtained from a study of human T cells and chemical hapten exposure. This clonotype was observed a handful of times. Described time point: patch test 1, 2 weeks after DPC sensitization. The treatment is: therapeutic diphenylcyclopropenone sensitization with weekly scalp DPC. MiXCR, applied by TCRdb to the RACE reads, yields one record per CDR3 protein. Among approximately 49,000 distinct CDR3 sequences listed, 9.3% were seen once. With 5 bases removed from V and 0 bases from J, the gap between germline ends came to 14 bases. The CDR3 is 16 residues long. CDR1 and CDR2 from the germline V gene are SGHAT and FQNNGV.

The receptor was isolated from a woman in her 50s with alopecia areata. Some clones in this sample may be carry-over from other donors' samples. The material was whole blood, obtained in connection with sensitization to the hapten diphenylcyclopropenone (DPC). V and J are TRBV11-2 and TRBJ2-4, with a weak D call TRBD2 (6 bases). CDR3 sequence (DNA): TGTGCCAGCAGCCGATCTTCGGGACTAGCCAAAAACATTCAGTACTTC. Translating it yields CASSRSSGLAKNIQYF. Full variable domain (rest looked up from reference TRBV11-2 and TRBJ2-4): EAGVAQSPRYKIIEKRQSVAFWCNPISGHATLYWYQQILGQGPKLLIQFQNNGVVDDSQLPKDRFSAERLKGVDSTLKIQPAKLEDSAVYLCASSRSSGLAKNIQYFGAGTRLSVL.